These 14 T cell receptor beta chains came from one sample sequenced in a study of blood T cell repertoires in COVID-19. Measured with immunoSEQ multiplex PCR; TCRdb has only the in-frame clones, and not every one. This sample carries roughly 140,000 clones, 76% of them seen once, and the ten largest clones take 3.5% to 4.5%. The sample comprised peripheral blood. The receptors derive from a woman over 75 with acute or convalescent COVID-19.

The rearrangement links TRBV6-1 to TRBJ1-1; no clear D gene. CDR3 size: 14 residues. Germline-derived CDR1 and CDR2 are MNHNS and SASEGT. V dropped 3 bases and J dropped 4 bases, with 12 bases sitting between them. In DNA, the CDR3 is TGTGCCAGCAGTGATCGAGGGTACGGCACTGAAGCTTTCTTT. Its translation is CASSDRGYGTEAFF.

This chain connects TRBV9 to TRBJ1-4; D is undetermined. CDR3 length equals 16 residues. Germline V gene data show CDR1 as SGDLS and CDR2 as YYNGEE. V lost 0 bases, J lost 5 bases, and 14 bases lay in between. This CDR3 is CASSVGSSVNNEKLFF. The CDR3 DNA sequence: TGTGCCAGCAGCGTAGGGTCTTCAGTAAACAATGAAAAACTGTTTTTT.

This clone was seen a handful of times. This chain uses TRBV2 with TRBJ2-1; 9 bases agree with TRBD1. This CDR3 has 13 residues. Trimming took 10 bases from V and 4 from J; bases not matched to a gene: 5. Germline V lookup: CDR1 SNHLY, CDR2 FYNNEI. For the CDR3, the DNA is TGTGCCACACGACAGGGGGTTTACAATGAGCAGTTCTTC. It codes for CATRQGVYNEQFF.

As concerns this clone: The sample holds other DNA sequences that translate to the same CDR3. The chain employs TRBV19 and TRBJ1-1; D is perhaps TRBD1 (6 bases). The CDR3 contains 14 residues. CDR1 is LNHDA, CDR2 SQIVND, per germline (reference sequence). Trimming shortened V by 3 bases and J by 2 bases, and 10 bases separated the two germline ends. The CDR3 protein is CASSIGQLNTEAFF. CDR3 sequence (DNA): TGTGCCAGTAGTATTGGACAGCTCAACACTGAAGCTTTCTTT.

This clone was counted a few times. V gene TRBV19 combines with J gene TRBJ1-5, with D maybe TRBD1 (6 bases). Per germline, CDR1 LNHDA and CDR2 SQIVND (reference sequence). V lost 1 base to trimming and J lost 4 bases, with 17 bases between them. The CDR3 is made up of 17 amino acids. CDR3 in DNA: TGTGCCAGTAGTATAGCGGGACTAGGGGGTTGGAATCAGCCCCAGCATTTT. It translates to CASSIAGLGGWNQPQHF.

V usage is TRBV30 and J usage is TRBJ1-1, with a weak D call TRBD1 (6 bases). Germline values: CDR1 GTSNPN, CDR2 SVGIG (reference sequence). V lost 3 bases, J lost 5 bases, and 19 bases lay in between. CDR3 size: 15 residues. The CDR3 DNA follows: TGTGCCTGGAGCAGGGTTTTCAAGGGGGGGACTGAAGCTTTCTTT. Its protein is CAWSRVFKGGTEAFF.

This clone occurred a few times. The J gene is TRBJ2-7, the V gene TRBV20-1; the D gene is possibly TRBD1 (6 bases). This CDR3 comprises 11 residues. Germline CDR1 reads DFQATT; CDR2 reads SNEGSKA (reference sequence). V was cut by 5 bases and J by 7 bases, with 12 bases left in between. Here the CDR3 DNA reads TGCAGTGCTCCAACAGGGAGAGAGCAGTACTTC. Amino acids: CSAPTGREQYF.

The rearrangement links TRBV5-8 to TRBJ2-5; D possibly corresponds to TRBD2 (6 bases). Trimming removed 2 bases at V and 6 bases at J, with 17 bases between. Germline V gene lookup returns CDR1 SGHTS and CDR2 YDEGEE. This CDR3 spans 15 amino acids. The CDR3: CASSFSGVRSQTQYF. DNA of the CDR3: TGTGCCAGCAGCTTCTCGGGGGTCCGCAGCCAGACCCAGTACTTC.

This rearrangement joins TRBV5-1 to TRBJ2-2; 9 bases are shared with TRBD1. With V trimmed by 4 bases and J by 7 bases, 8 bases remained unmatched. The CDR3 runs to 15 residues. Looked up from germline, CDR1 is SGHRS and CDR2 is YFSETQ. The CDR3 reads CASSKTGGLIGELFF. The CDR3 bases are TGCGCCAGCAGCAAAACAGGGGGCCTTATCGGGGAGCTGTTTTTT.

CDR3 sequence reads: CASSGGQTYNSPLHF. The CDR3, as DNA: TGTGCCAGCAGCGGTGGACAGACCTATAATTCACCCCTCCACTTT. V usage is TRBV6-5 and J usage is TRBJ1-6; D possibly corresponds to TRBD1 (6 bases). V was cut by 6 bases and J by 2 bases, with 11 bases left in between. Germline CDR1 is MNHEY and CDR2 is SVGAGI. This CDR3 region has 15 residues.

The gene calls are TRBV5-6 and TRBJ1-3; no clear D gene. The V end lost 0 bases, the J end lost 8 bases, and 9 bases lay between the germline ends. CDR1 is SGHDT, CDR2 YYEEEE, per germline. The CDR3 has 13 residues. CDR3: CASSLVGVDTIYF. The DNA for the CDR3 is TGTGCCAGCAGCTTGGTCGGGGTGGACACCATATATTTT.

The chain links TRBV6-2 or TRBV6-3 to TRBJ1-4, with TRBD1 matching 10 bases. This CDR3 is built from 18 residues. Germline assignment: CDR1 MNHEY and CDR2 SVGEGT. Trimming at V came to 5 bases and at J to 2 bases, leaving 11 bases not matched to a gene. In DNA form, the CDR3 reads TGTGCCAGCAGTCCCAGGACAGGGGGATTGCGCACTAATGAAAAACTGTTTTTT. Protein product: CASSPRTGGLRTNEKLFF.

The rearrangement joins TRBV5-1 to TRBJ2-5, with D maybe TRBD2 (5 bases). V dropped 0 bases and J dropped 5 bases, with 11 bases sitting between them. Germline V gene data show CDR1 as SGHRS and CDR2 as YFSETQ. The CDR3 contains 14 residues. CDR3 DNA sequence: TGCGCCAGCAGCTTGGGAGCCAGAGGGGAGACCCAGTACTTC. Its translation is CASSLGARGETQYF.

This chain connects TRBV30 to TRBJ1-5; 10 bases map to TRBD1. The CDR3 contains 15 residues. J gave up 5 bases and V 2 bases, and 6 bases lay outside the gene matches. Germline V gene sequence: CDR1 GTSNPN, CDR2 SVGIG (reference sequence). The CDR3 sequence is CAWSPGQGVHQPQHF. The CDR3 nucleotides are TGTGCCTGGAGTCCCGGACAGGGGGTCCATCAGCCCCAGCATTTT.